This T cell receptor beta chain was retrieved from a study of radiotherapy plus CTLA-4 blockade in lung cancer. TCRdb keeps only in-frame clones here, not all; method: immunoSEQ multiplex PCR. The table lists about 56,000 clones, around 79% of them singletons. Findings and caveats of the study: With interferon-beta, early dynamics of blood T cell clones were reported to best predict response.

This clone was detected a few times. Its antigen is not identified. After removal of 0 bases from V and 4 bases from J, the junction contained 7 bases not matched to a gene. The CDR3 runs 16 residues. CDR1 is LGHNA and CDR2 is YSLEER in the germline V gene. The V gene is TRBV4-3, the J gene TRBJ2-3; 7 nucleotides align to TRBD1. The clonotype comes from a human donor with non-small cell lung cancer who had a complete response to radiotherapy plus ipilimumab. This sample comprised peripheral blood, obtained from a patient treated with radiotherapy plus ipilimumab. This chain's CDR3 is CASSQDWRQGSDTQYF. The CDR3 bases are TGCGCCAGCAGCCAAGATTGGAGACAGGGCTCAGATACGCAGTATTTT.